This T cell receptor beta chain was sequenced for a study of T cell repertoires in cytomegalovirus infection. On the study more broadly: Signatures in public TCR beta sequences pointed to both CMV infection and matching HLA type.

As regards this clonotype: Its matching antigen is unknown.

TCRdb re-called the reads through MiXCR, storing one row per CDR3 protein. The table has approximately 260,000 distinct CDR3 sequences, approximately 15% seen once. Study-wide findings and caveats: Using cumulative public TCR beta family frequency, the authors identified those who carried CMV together with the relevant HLA. In two of eight donors, the top clonotype was HLA-C-restricted CMV-specific.

Germline V gene data show CDR1 as DFQATT and CDR2 as SNEGSKA (reference sequence). This CDR3 contains 15 residues. V gave up 4 bases and J gave up 6 bases; unmatched junction bases: 7. The V gene is TRBV20-1, the J gene TRBJ1-6, with TRBD1 matching over 9 bases. The source is a human donor in good health (CMV status not recorded). Some clones in this sample may be carry-over from other donors' samples. The sample consisted of CD8+ T cells from PBMCs. This CDR3 reads CSANYRGPVNSPLHF. The CDR3 DNA follows: TGCAGTGCTAACTACAGGGGGCCGGTTAATTCACCCCTCCACTTT.